A selection of T cell receptor beta chains follows, all from one sample in a study of regulatory T cells in long-lasting Graves disease. TCRdb ran MiXCR on the multiplex PCR reads and lists one entry per CDR3 protein. The table has a few hundred thousand distinct CDR3 sequences, about 15% seen once. The same data also went into a second study, on T cells in Graves' hyperthyroidism and ophthalmopathy.

The input for sequencing was peripheral blood mononuclear cells (PBMCs), taken at new diagnosis, from a patient treated with antithyroid drugs. Source of these receptors: a woman between 40 and 55 years old with Graves disease. CDR3s include the opening cysteine and the closing phenylalanine or tryptophan. The order of the fields is V gene, clone size, D gene, J gene, CDR3 protein, CDR3 DNA. A D gene is named only where the DNA matches it firmly. The size of a clone is reported for some rows only, either as once, few or many, or as a class for expanded clones.

v_call: TRBV7-8; clone_size: many; d_call: TRBD1; j_call: TRBJ2-7; cdr3_aa: CASSLMTGGVYEQYF; cdr3_nt: TGTGCCAGCAGCTTAATGACAGGGGGCGTCTACGAGCAGTACTTC
v_call: TRBV18; clone_size: -; d_call: -; j_call: TRBJ1-3; cdr3_aa: CASSPDSLLSGNTIYF; cdr3_nt: TGTGCCAGCTCACCGGACAGCTTACTCTCTGGAAACACCATATATTTT
v_call: TRBV29-1; clone_size: few; d_call: TRBD2; j_call: TRBJ2-5; cdr3_aa: CSVEGLAGVVETQYF; cdr3_nt: TGCAGCGTTGAAGGGCTAGCGGGAGTGGTGGAGACCCAGTACTTC
v_call: TRBV12-3/TRBV12-4; clone_size: many; d_call: -; j_call: TRBJ1-1; cdr3_aa: CASSFSRGFGTEAFF; cdr3_nt: TGTGCCAGCAGTTTTAGCAGGGGCTTCGGCACTGAAGCTTTCTTT
v_call: TRBV5-1; clone_size: -; d_call: TRBD1; j_call: TRBJ2-7; cdr3_aa: CASSTQPGQLYEQYF; cdr3_nt: TGCGCCAGCAGCACTCAACCGGGACAGCTCTACGAGCAGTACTTC
v_call: TRBV7-9; clone_size: few; d_call: TRBD1; j_call: TRBJ2-7; cdr3_aa: CASSLTDRANEQYF; cdr3_nt: TGTGCCAGCAGCTTGACGGACAGGGCCAACGAGCAGTACTTC
v_call: TRBV11-3; clone_size: many; d_call: -; j_call: TRBJ2-5; cdr3_aa: CASSVQTGFQETQYF; cdr3_nt: TGTGCCAGCAGCGTCCAAACAGGGTTCCAAGAGACCCAGTACTTC
v_call: TRBV6-2/TRBV6-3; clone_size: many; d_call: TRBD2; j_call: TRBJ2-5; cdr3_aa: CASSESTVLAGQETQYF; cdr3_nt: TGTGCCAGCAGTGAATCTACCGTATTAGCGGGGCAAGAGACCCAGTACTTC
v_call: TRBV18; clone_size: -; d_call: TRBD2; j_call: TRBJ2-5; cdr3_aa: CASSLTPTSVGETQYF; cdr3_nt: TGTGCCAGCTCACTAACCCCTACTAGCGTTGGAGAGACCCAGTACTTC
v_call: TRBV3-1; clone_size: -; d_call: TRBD1; j_call: TRBJ2-7; cdr3_aa: CASSQIIGDRGLYEQYF; cdr3_nt: TGTGCCAGCAGCCAAATTATAGGAGACAGGGGCCTCTACGAGCAGTACTTC
v_call: TRBV15; clone_size: few; d_call: TRBD1; j_call: TRBJ1-4; cdr3_aa: CATSRNRDSLNEKLFF; cdr3_nt: TGTGCCACCAGCAGGAACCGGGACAGCCTCAATGAAAAACTGTTTTTT
v_call: TRBV27; clone_size: many; d_call: -; j_call: TRBJ1-1; cdr3_aa: CASQTGYGNTEAFF; cdr3_nt: TGTGCCAGCCAGACAGGATACGGGAACACTGAAGCTTTCTTT
v_call: TRBV27; clone_size: many; d_call: TRBD2; j_call: TRBJ2-5; cdr3_aa: CASSLWASGRVETQYF; cdr3_nt: TGTGCCAGCAGTTTATGGGCTAGCGGGAGAGTAGAGACCCAGTACTTC
v_call: TRBV20-1; clone_size: -; d_call: TRBD1; j_call: TRBJ2-7; cdr3_aa: CSARGAGQGYYEQYF; cdr3_nt: TGCAGTGCTAGGGGGGCCGGACAGGGCTACTACGAGCAGTACTTC
v_call: TRBV5-6; clone_size: -; d_call: -; j_call: TRBJ2-7; cdr3_aa: CASSRFRGYEQYF; cdr3_nt: TGTGCCAGCAGCCGGTTCCGGGGGTACGAGCAGTACTTC
v_call: TRBV20-1; clone_size: many; d_call: TRBD2; j_call: TRBJ2-1; cdr3_aa: CSARAPGLAGVYYNEQFF; cdr3_nt: TGCAGTGCTAGGGCACCGGGACTAGCGGGAGTGTACTACAATGAGCAGTTCTTC
v_call: TRBV14; clone_size: many; d_call: -; j_call: TRBJ2-1; cdr3_aa: CASSSTMGSYNEQFF; cdr3_nt: TGTGCCAGCAGCTCTACGATGGGCTCCTACAATGAGCAGTTCTTC
v_call: TRBV7-2; clone_size: many; d_call: TRBD2; j_call: TRBJ2-7; cdr3_aa: CASSRRLAGGQYYEQYF; cdr3_nt: TGTGCCAGCAGCCGACGACTAGCGGGAGGCCAATACTACGAGCAGTACTTC
v_call: TRBV20-1; clone_size: -; d_call: -; j_call: TRBJ1-2; cdr3_aa: CSARERGGPSYGYTF; cdr3_nt: TGCAGTGCTAGAGAGAGGGGGGGCCCAAGCTATGGCTACACCTTC
v_call: TRBV29-1; clone_size: many; d_call: -; j_call: TRBJ2-3; cdr3_aa: CSVEGSIYTDTQYF; cdr3_nt: TGCAGCGTAGAGGGAAGCATATACACAGATACGCAGTATTTT
v_call: TRBV6-1; clone_size: few; d_call: TRBD1; j_call: TRBJ2-2; cdr3_aa: CASGYGTGNTGELFF; cdr3_nt: TGTGCCAGCGGCTACGGGACAGGAAACACCGGGGAGCTGTTTTTT
v_call: TRBV9; clone_size: many; d_call: -; j_call: TRBJ2-2; cdr3_aa: CASSVSPSSSVFF; cdr3_nt: TGTGCCAGCAGCGTATCCCCCAGTTCGTCGGTGTTTTTT
v_call: TRBV12-3/TRBV12-4; clone_size: -; d_call: TRBD1; j_call: TRBJ1-1; cdr3_aa: CASSPSGQGRGTEAFF; cdr3_nt: TGTGCCAGCAGTCCCTCGGGACAGGGTAGGGGCACTGAAGCTTTCTTT
v_call: TRBV7-9; clone_size: few; d_call: TRBD1; j_call: TRBJ1-3; cdr3_aa: CASSATGAPSSGNTIYF; cdr3_nt: TGTGCCAGCAGCGCCACAGGGGCACCCAGCTCTGGAAACACCATATATTTT
v_call: TRBV6-2/TRBV6-3; clone_size: many; d_call: -; j_call: TRBJ2-1; cdr3_aa: CASSYIEKLSSSYNEQFF; cdr3_nt: TGTGCCAGCAGTTACATCGAGAAGTTATCGAGCTCCTACAATGAGCAGTTCTTC
v_call: TRBV28; clone_size: many; d_call: TRBD2; j_call: TRBJ2-1; cdr3_aa: CASSLGTSGSRNEQFF; cdr3_nt: TGTGCCAGCAGTTTAGGCACTAGCGGGAGTAGGAATGAGCAGTTCTTC
v_call: TRBV18; clone_size: many; d_call: TRBD1; j_call: TRBJ1-6; cdr3_aa: CASSPQGQGTESPLHF; cdr3_nt: TGTGCCAGCTCACCACAGGGACAGGGGACAGAATCACCCCTCCACTTT
v_call: TRBV5-1; clone_size: many; d_call: -; j_call: TRBJ2-5; cdr3_aa: CASSLASKETQYF; cdr3_nt: TGCGCCAGCAGCTTGGCCAGCAAAGAGACCCAGTACTTC
v_call: TRBV12-3/TRBV12-4; clone_size: many; d_call: -; j_call: TRBJ1-2; cdr3_aa: CASSDLNYGYTF; cdr3_nt: TGTGCCAGCAGCGACCTAAACTATGGCTACACCTTC
v_call: TRBV11-2; clone_size: many; d_call: -; j_call: TRBJ1-1; cdr3_aa: CASSLVAGLNTEAFF; cdr3_nt: TGTGCCAGCAGCTTAGTCGCAGGGCTGAACACTGAAGCTTTCTTT
v_call: TRBV6-1; clone_size: many; d_call: -; j_call: TRBJ2-7; cdr3_aa: CASSTRPPQQVYEQYF; cdr3_nt: TGTGCCAGCAGTACCCGCCCCCCCCAACAGGTATACGAGCAGTACTTC
v_call: TRBV7-9; clone_size: -; d_call: -; j_call: TRBJ1-2; cdr3_aa: CASSLVPALSYGYTF; cdr3_nt: TGTGCCAGCAGCTTAGTCCCGGCCCTTTCCTATGGCTACACCTTC
v_call: TRBV24-1; clone_size: many; d_call: -; j_call: TRBJ2-7; cdr3_aa: CATSDLNEFNSSYEQYF; cdr3_nt: TGTGCCACCAGTGATTTGAATGAGTTCAACAGCTCCTACGAGCAGTACTTC
v_call: TRBV4-1; clone_size: few; d_call: -; j_call: TRBJ2-7; cdr3_aa: CASSQDQGLLMEQYF; cdr3_nt: TGCGCCAGCAGCCAAGACCAGGGACTCCTAATGGAGCAGTACTTC
v_call: TRBV6-2/TRBV6-3; clone_size: few; d_call: TRBD2; j_call: TRBJ2-1; cdr3_aa: CASSYQDGREYNEQFF; cdr3_nt: TGTGCCAGCAGTTACCAGGACGGGAGGGAATACAATGAGCAGTTCTTC
v_call: TRBV12-3/TRBV12-4; clone_size: many; d_call: -; j_call: TRBJ1-4; cdr3_aa: CASSLTTGKLFF; cdr3_nt: TGTGCCAGCAGTCTGACGACGGGAAAACTGTTTTTT
v_call: TRBV6-1; clone_size: many; d_call: TRBD1; j_call: TRBJ2-7; cdr3_aa: CASGTGRTYEQYF; cdr3_nt: TGTGCCAGCGGGACAGGGAGGACCTACGAGCAGTACTTC
v_call: TRBV20-1; clone_size: many; d_call: TRBD1; j_call: TRBJ2-3; cdr3_aa: CSASPGTGTSQYF; cdr3_nt: TGCAGTGCCAGTCCCGGGACAGGGACATCGCAGTATTTT
v_call: TRBV12-3/TRBV12-4; clone_size: -; d_call: TRBD2; j_call: TRBJ2-1; cdr3_aa: CASSFGGSDNEQFF; cdr3_nt: TGTGCCAGCAGTTTCGGGGGGTCGGACAATGAGCAGTTCTTC
v_call: TRBV11-2; clone_size: many; d_call: -; j_call: TRBJ1-1; cdr3_aa: CASSLYQNTEAFF; cdr3_nt: TGTGCCAGCAGCTTATACCAGAACACTGAAGCTTTCTTT
v_call: TRBV7-9; clone_size: few; d_call: TRBD1; j_call: TRBJ2-7; cdr3_aa: CASSLQGQGYEQYF; cdr3_nt: TGTGCCAGCAGCTTACAAGGACAGGGCTACGAGCAGTACTTC
v_call: TRBV19; clone_size: many; d_call: -; j_call: TRBJ1-1; cdr3_aa: CASSIRGTGTEAFF; cdr3_nt: TGTGCCAGTAGCATTCGGGGGACTGGCACTGAAGCTTTCTTT
v_call: TRBV27; clone_size: -; d_call: TRBD1; j_call: TRBJ2-7; cdr3_aa: CASSREPGQGNIGQYF; cdr3_nt: TGTGCCAGCAGTCGAGAACCGGGACAGGGTAACATCGGGCAGTACTTC
v_call: TRBV5-6; clone_size: -; d_call: TRBD2; j_call: TRBJ2-3; cdr3_aa: CASSLALSGGREDTQYF; cdr3_nt: TGTGCCAGCAGCTTGGCGCTGTCCGGCGGGAGGGAAGATACGCAGTATTTT
v_call: TRBV12-3/TRBV12-4; clone_size: -; d_call: -; j_call: TRBJ1-1; cdr3_aa: CASSLVGYNTEAFF; cdr3_nt: TGTGCCAGCAGTTTGGTGGGGTATAACACTGAAGCTTTCTTT
v_call: TRBV30; clone_size: many; d_call: TRBD1; j_call: TRBJ1-2; cdr3_aa: CAGDRGLGYTF; cdr3_nt: TGTGCCGGGGACAGGGGGCTCGGCTACACCTTC
v_call: TRBV10-3; clone_size: few; d_call: TRBD2; j_call: TRBJ2-1; cdr3_aa: CAISESGGIASFEQFF; cdr3_nt: TGTGCCATCAGTGAGTCGGGGGGGATAGCGTCCTTTGAGCAGTTCTTC
v_call: TRBV28; clone_size: -; d_call: TRBD2; j_call: TRBJ2-7; cdr3_aa: CASSREGLSCEQYF; cdr3_nt: TGTGCCAGCAGTCGGGAGGGCCTCTCCTGCGAGCAGTACTTC
v_call: TRBV19; clone_size: few; d_call: TRBD2; j_call: TRBJ2-5; cdr3_aa: CASSLGLAGGSETQYF; cdr3_nt: TGTGCCAGTAGTCTAGGACTAGCGGGAGGGTCAGAGACCCAGTACTTC
v_call: TRBV4-3; clone_size: -; d_call: TRBD2; j_call: TRBJ2-7; cdr3_aa: CASSQDRGVEQYF; cdr3_nt: TGCGCCAGCAGCCAAGACCGGGGGGTCGAGCAGTACTTC
v_call: TRBV20-1; clone_size: few; d_call: -; j_call: TRBJ2-3; cdr3_aa: CSATAGGTDTQYF; cdr3_nt: TGCAGTGCTACGGCAGGGGGCACAGATACGCAGTATTTT
v_call: TRBV11-2; clone_size: many; d_call: TRBD1; j_call: TRBJ2-1; cdr3_aa: CASSTRTGMNNEQFF; cdr3_nt: TGTGCCAGCAGCACAAGGACAGGGATGAACAATGAGCAGTTCTTC
v_call: TRBV4-1; clone_size: -; d_call: -; j_call: TRBJ1-2; cdr3_aa: CASSPGEMNYGYTF; cdr3_nt: TGCGCCAGCAGCCCAGGGGAAATGAACTATGGCTACACCTTC
v_call: TRBV4-1; clone_size: -; d_call: TRBD1; j_call: TRBJ2-7; cdr3_aa: CASSQDEDRVDSSYEQYF; cdr3_nt: TGCGCCAGCAGCCAAGACGAGGACAGGGTAGATAGCTCCTACGAGCAGTACTTC
v_call: TRBV27; clone_size: many; d_call: TRBD1; j_call: TRBJ2-2; cdr3_aa: CASRWTGFGELFF; cdr3_nt: TGTGCCAGCAGATGGACAGGGTTCGGGGAGCTGTTTTTT
v_call: TRBV7-3; clone_size: many; d_call: -; j_call: TRBJ1-1; cdr3_aa: CASSPGGGITEAFF; cdr3_nt: TGTGCCAGCAGCCCGGGTGGGGGAATTACTGAAGCTTTCTTT
v_call: TRBV11-3; clone_size: many; d_call: -; j_call: TRBJ2-1; cdr3_aa: CASQDLTYNEQFF; cdr3_nt: TGTGCCAGCCAGGACCTAACGTACAATGAGCAGTTCTTC